The 12 T cell receptor beta chains listed next were all sequenced from one sample in a study of control samples from healthy donors and cancer patients. The data were produced by immunoSEQ multiplex PCR, yet TCRdb's version contains in-frame clones alone and is incomplete. The sample records about 190,000 clones, approximately 91% being singletons. Sequenced sample: blood. The origin of the receptors is a man aged 25-45 years in good health.

The V gene is TRBV5-1, the J gene TRBJ1-1; possible D gene TRBD1, 5 bases. The V gene's germline CDR1 is SGHRS and CDR2 YFSETQ. CDR3 length: 15 residues. V was pared by 1 base and J by 1 base, with 11 bases between. The CDR3 nucleotides are TGCGCCAGCAGCTTGTTGTCAGGGACGAACACTGAAGCTTTCTTT. Its translation is CASSLLSGTNTEAFF.

The chain employs TRBV24-1 and TRBJ1-1; weak D call: TRBD1 (6 bases). This CDR3 is built from 14 residues. The ends were cut back, 4 bases at V and 4 bases at J, with 12 bases in the middle. Germline CDR1 reads KGHDR; CDR2 reads SFDVKD. CDR3 DNA: TGTGCCACCAGTGACCAGAGGGGGGGCACTGAAGCTTTCTTT. This sequence encodes CATSDQRGGTEAFF.

The genes are TRBV19 and TRBJ2-6; D gene uncertain. The germline CDR1 and CDR2 sequences are LNHDA and SQIVND (reference sequence). This CDR3 has 13 residues. Deletions cut 8 bases from V and 12 bases from J, with 17 bases between. This chain's CDR3 is CASRSGIPSVLTF. DNA of the CDR3: TGTGCCAGTCGATCCGGAATCCCCAGCGTCCTGACTTTC.

J is TRBJ1-5 and V is TRBV6-1, with 9 bases lining up with TRBD1. J gave up 7 bases and V 3 bases, and 10 bases lay outside the gene matches. CDR3 length: 16 amino acids. Per germline, CDR1 MNHNS and CDR2 SASEGT. CDR3 sequence (DNA): TGTGCCAGCAGTGAGAGAGACAGGGGGATTAGACAGCCCCAGCATTTT. Protein sequence: CASSERDRGIRQPQHF.

This clone has only one observation. The chain carries TRBV11-2 and TRBJ2-1, with D possibly being TRBD1 (6 bases). The CDR3 consists of 18 residues. CDR1 is SGHAT, CDR2 FQNNGV, per germline. V shed 0 bases and J shed 0 bases, with 15 bases lying between them. CDR3: CASSLDYRARGSYNEQFF. The CDR3 DNA reads as TGTGCCAGCAGCTTAGACTACAGGGCCCGCGGCTCCTACAATGAGCAGTTCTTC. The full variable domain, with the rest looked up from reference TRBV11-2 and TRBJ2-1, is EAGVAQSPRYKIIEKRQSVAFWCNPISGHATLYWYQQILGQGPKLLIQFQNNGVVDDSQLPKDRFSAERLKGVDSTLKIQPAKLEDSAVYLCASSLDYRARGSYNEQFFGPGTRLTVL.

The rearrangement uses TRBV21-1 and TRBJ2-7. TRBV21-1 is a pseudogene segment. The CDR3 consists of 16 residues. The CDR3: CASRNPRGDNSYEQYF. CDR3 bases: TGTGCCAGCAGAAATCCGAGGGGGGACAACTCCTACGAGCAGTACTTC.

This chain connects TRBV19 to TRBJ1-1; D perhaps matches TRBD1 (6 bases). V lost 5 bases and J 7 bases, leaving 20 bases between the germline ends. CDR3 length: 15 amino acids. In germline, CDR1 is LNHDA, CDR2 SQIVND (reference sequence). CDR3 residues: CASSSSLDSLVEAFF. The CDR3 DNA follows: TGTGCCAGTAGTTCATCACTGGACAGCCTTGTTGAAGCTTTCTTT.

This chain uses TRBV3-1 (or the pseudogene TRBV3-2) with TRBJ2-5; D is unclear. In germline, CDR1 is LGHDT, CDR2 YNNKEL (reference sequence). Trimming stripped 1 base from V and 5 bases from J, with 17 bases between. This CDR3 is 16 amino acids long. CDR3 amino acids: CASSQVAGSLLETQYF. Written as DNA, the CDR3 is TGTGCCAGCAGCCAAGTAGCAGGTAGTCTGTTGGAGACCCAGTACTTC.

The DNA for the CDR3 is TGTGCCAGCAGCTTAAGACTAGCCCCCTACGAGCAGTACTTC. Translation: CASSLRLAPYEQYF. The rearrangement joins TRBV7-6 to TRBJ2-7, with 7 bases that match TRBD2. V was clipped by 2 bases and J by 2 bases; unmatched bases: 3. Per germline, CDR1 SGHVS and CDR2 FNYEAQ. CDR3 size: 14 residues. Full variable domain (outside the CDR3, taken from reference TRBV7-6 and TRBJ2-7): GAGVSQSPRYKVTKRGQDVALRCDPISGHVSLYWYRQALGQGPEFLTYFNYEAQQDKSGLPNDRFSAERPEGSISTLTIQRTEQRDSAMYRCASSLRLAPYEQYFGPGTRLTVT.

The CDR3 loop reads CASSVVSGGSDEQYF. CDR3 DNA sequence: TGTGCCAGCAGCGTAGTTTCAGGGGGTTCTGACGAGCAGTACTTC. This rearrangement joins TRBV9 to TRBJ2-7; 7 bases fit TRBD1. In germline, CDR1 is SGDLS, CDR2 YYNGEE. Trimming took 0 bases from V and 5 from J; bases not matched to a gene: 8. The CDR3 runs to 15 residues.

The chain combines TRBV5-4 with TRBJ2-1; D may be TRBD1 or TRBD2 (5 bases each). Germline values: CDR1 SGHNT, CDR2 YYREEE (reference sequence). This CDR3 has 15 residues. With 0 bases removed from V and 14 bases from J, the gap between germline ends came to 21 bases. In DNA form, the CDR3 reads TGTGCCAGCAGCTTGGATTCGGGACCAAGAATGGGAAAGTTCTTC. This gives the protein CASSLDSGPRMGKFF.

The chain carries TRBV9 and TRBJ1-5; no clear D gene. Germline V gene data show CDR1 as SGDLS and CDR2 as YYNGEE. This CDR3 comprises 13 residues. The V end was cut by 0 bases, the J end by 5 bases, with 6 bases between. The CDR3 DNA reads as TGTGCCAGCAGCGTAGGGACTCATCAGCCCCAGCATTTT. Encoded protein: CASSVGTHQPQHF.